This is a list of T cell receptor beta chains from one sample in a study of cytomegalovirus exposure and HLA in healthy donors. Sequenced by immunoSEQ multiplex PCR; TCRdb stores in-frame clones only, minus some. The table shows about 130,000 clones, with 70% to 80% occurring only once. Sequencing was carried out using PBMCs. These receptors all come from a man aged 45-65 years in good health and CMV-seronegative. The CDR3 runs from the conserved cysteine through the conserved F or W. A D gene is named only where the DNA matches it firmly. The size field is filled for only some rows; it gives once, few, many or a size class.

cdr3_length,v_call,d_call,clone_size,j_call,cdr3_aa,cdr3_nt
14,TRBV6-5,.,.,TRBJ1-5,CASSDTYLLGTQHF,TGTGCCAGCAGTGACACGTACCTCCTGGGTACCCAGCATTTT
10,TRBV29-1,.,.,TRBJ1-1,CSGGTSEAFF,TGCAGCGGGGGGACATCGGAAGCTTTCTTT
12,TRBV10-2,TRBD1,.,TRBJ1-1,CASGTGNTEAFF,TGCGCCAGCGGGACAGGGAATACTGAAGCTTTCTTT
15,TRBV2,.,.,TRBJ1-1,CASSASGIGNTEAFF,TGTGCCAGCAGTGCCAGCGGGATTGGGAACACTGAAGCTTTCTTT
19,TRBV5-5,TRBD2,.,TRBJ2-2,CASSSKTLAGAMNTGELFF,TGTGCCAGCAGCTCAAAAACCCTAGCGGGAGCAATGAACACCGGGGAGCTGTTTTTT
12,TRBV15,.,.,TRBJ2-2,CATSRLQGELFF,TGTGCCACCAGCAGGTTGCAGGGGGAGCTGTTTTTT
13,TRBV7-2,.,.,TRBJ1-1,CASSLAANTEAFF,TGTGCCAGCAGCTTAGCGGCCAACACTGAAGCTTTCTTT
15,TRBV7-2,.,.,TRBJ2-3,CASSPGGGRTDTQYF,TGTGCCAGCAGCCCCGGAGGGGGCCGCACAGATACGCAGTATTTT
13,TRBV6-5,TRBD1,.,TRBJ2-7,CAVRWTGGNEQYF,TGTGCCGTTCGCTGGACAGGGGGCAACGAGCAGTACTTC
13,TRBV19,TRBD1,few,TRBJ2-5,CASSIGQVETQYF,TGTGCCAGTAGTATCGGACAGGTGGAGACCCAGTACTTC
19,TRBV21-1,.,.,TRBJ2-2,CASSKVNGRREVNTGELFF,TGTGCCAGCAGCAAAGTAAATGGGCGGCGGGAGGTGAACACCGGGGAGCTGTTTTTT
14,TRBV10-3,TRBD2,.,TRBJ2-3,CASWEGLAGDTQYF,TGTGCCTCATGGGAAGGACTAGCTGGGGATACGCAGTATTTT
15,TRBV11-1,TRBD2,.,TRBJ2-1,CASSFGLAGVSEQFF,TGTGCCAGCAGCTTTGGACTAGCGGGAGTCAGTGAGCAGTTCTTC
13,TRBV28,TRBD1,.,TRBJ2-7,CASSPPDRDEQYF,TGTGCCAGCAGCCCCCCTGACAGGGACGAGCAGTACTTC
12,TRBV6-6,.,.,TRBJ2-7,CASSRTSYEQYF,TGTGCCAGCAGTCGCACTAGCTACGAGCAGTACTTC
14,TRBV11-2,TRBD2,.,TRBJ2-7,CASSARLAAYEQYF,TGTGCCAGCAGCGCCAGACTAGCGGCCTACGAGCAGTACTTC
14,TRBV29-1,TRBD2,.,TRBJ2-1,CSVDRSGLGHEQFF,TGCAGCGTTGACCGTAGCGGGTTGGGTCATGAGCAGTTCTTC
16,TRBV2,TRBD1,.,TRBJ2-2,CARRTGKRPFDGELFF,TGTGCCAGACGGACAGGGAAGAGGCCTTTTGACGGGGAGCTGTTTTTT
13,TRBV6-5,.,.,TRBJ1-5,CASSYLKNQPQHF,TGTGCCAGCAGTTACCTAAAAAATCAGCCCCAGCATTTT
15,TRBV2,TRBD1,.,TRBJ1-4,CASSEDRGRGEKLFF,TGTGCCAGCAGTGAAGACAGGGGGCGGGGTGAAAAACTGTTTTTT
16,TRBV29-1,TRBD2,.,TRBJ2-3,CSVEDLELAVTDTQYF,TGCAGCGTTGAAGATCTGGAACTAGCGGTCACAGATACGCAGTATTTT
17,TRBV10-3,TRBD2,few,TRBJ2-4,CAISESGLAGGKNIQYF,TGTGCCATCAGTGAGTCGGGACTAGCGGGAGGCAAAAACATTCAGTACTTC
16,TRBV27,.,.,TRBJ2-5,CASSLSRSSGEETQYF,TGTGCCAGCAGTTTATCGAGGAGTAGCGGAGAAGAGACCCAGTACTTC
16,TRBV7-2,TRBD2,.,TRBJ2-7,CASSLAGTSVVYEQYF,TGTGCCAGCAGCTTAGCAGGGACTAGCGTAGTTTACGAGCAGTACTTC
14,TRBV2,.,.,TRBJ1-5,CASSEMTANQPQHF,TGTGCCAGCAGTGAAATGACAGCTAATCAGCCCCAGCATTTT
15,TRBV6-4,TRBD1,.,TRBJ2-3,CASSAETGGTDTQYF,TGTGCCAGCAGTGCAGAGACAGGGGGGACAGATACGCAGTATTTT
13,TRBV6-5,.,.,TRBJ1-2,CASSLDRAYGYTF,TGTGCCAGCAGTCTCGACAGAGCCTATGGCTACACCTTC
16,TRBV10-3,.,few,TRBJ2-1,CAISESGRGPGNEQFF,TGTGCCATCAGTGAGTCAGGGCGGGGGCCGGGGAATGAGCAGTTCTTC
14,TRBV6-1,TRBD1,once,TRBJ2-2,CASKPGQGFRELFF,TGTGCCAGCAAACCGGGACAGGGCTTCCGGGAGCTGTTTTTT